What follows is one T cell receptor (beta chain) and its context. The sample is drawn from a study of blood T cell repertoires in COVID-19. At the level of the study: Sites across the United States, Italy and Spain contributed samples from acute and convalescent COVID-19. PBMCs, B-cell-depleted T cells, or T cells provided the cDNA or gDNA that made up the material.

V was trimmed by 2 bases and J by 6 bases, leaving 13 bases between them. Per germline, CDR1 LNHDA and CDR2 SQIVND (reference sequence). The CDR3 is made up of 15 amino acids. How the authors handled the data: Amplification with reference gene primers provided the estimates of nucleated cell counts. Libraries were prepared by immunoSEQ multiplex PCR; TCRdb keeps only in-frame clonotypes and omits some of them. Clonal size and the V and J genes are those of that table, whereas D and trimming came from the DNA. The table records roughly 130,000 clones, about 85% of them present only once. The source of this sequence is a man in his forties with active or convalescent COVID-19. The chain joins TRBV19 to TRBJ1-4, with D possibly TRBD1 on 6 matching bases. The specimen sequenced was peripheral blood. The CDR3 region is CASSIIEQGDEKLFF. CDR3 DNA: TGTGCCAGTAGTATAATCGAACAGGGAGATGAAAAACTGTTTTTT.